This paragraph reports one T cell receptor (beta chain). This record comes from a study of blood T cell repertoires in COVID-19. Background on the study: The analysed material was cDNA or gDNA that came from T cells, B-cell-depleted T cells, or PBMCs.

The CDR3 spans 10 residues. CDR1 and CDR2 from the germline V gene are LNHDA and SQIVND (reference sequence). V dropped 9 bases and J dropped 8 bases, with 10 bases sitting between them. Some clones are missing from TCRdb's copy, which holds only in-frame ones; the method was immunoSEQ multiplex PCR. This table holds 150,000 or so clones, about 80% found once. Ages ranged from about 18 to 89 years, with residence in around 24 US areas. The receptor's source is an older woman who had recovered from COVID-19. The V and J genes are TRBV19 and TRBJ1-2; maybe TRBD1 (5 bases). Sequenced input: PBMCs or T cells enriched from blood (not recorded which). This CDR3 reads CASLQEGYTF. DNA of the CDR3: TGTGCCAGCCTACAGGAGGGCTACACCTTC.